These 28 T cell receptor beta chains originate from one sample sequenced in a study of CD8+ T cells in alopecia areata listed by TCRdb under 2018. The receptor library was made with the immunoSEQ multiplex PCR assay. RNA was extracted from all samples and reverse transcribed into cDNA as template for TCR sequencing. Sourced from immuneACCESS, this table was stored by TCRdb with only in-frame sequences that have V and J called. A share of the clones is absent; for the studies checked, an unresolved V gene accounts for under half, and the remainder has no known explanation. Here the sample has 200,000 or so clones; 56% occur a single time. The ten largest clones capture 4% to 6% of the sample. What was sequenced was CD8+ T cells sorted from blood. These receptors all stem from a human donor in good health.

V gene TRBV4-1 combines with J gene TRBJ2-7, with a possible D match to TRBD1 (5 bases). V was clipped by 5 bases and J by 5 bases, with 10 bases between them. CDR3 size: 12 residues. Germline V gene sequence: CDR1 MGHRA, CDR2 YSYEKL. The CDR3 region has the DNA TGCGCCAGCAGCTCAGGGCGCCACGAGCAGTACTTC. Translated: CASSSGRHEQYF.

This clone was detected only a few times. V is TRBV5-1 and J is TRBJ2-7, with 7 bases fitting TRBD1. There are 14 residues in the CDR3. Germline CDR1 SGHRS, CDR2 YFSETQ. V shed 3 bases and J 4 bases; nucleotides not matched to a gene: 7. The CDR3 is CASSSGQNHYEQYF. CDR3 bases: TGCGCCAGCAGCTCGGGACAGAACCATTACGAGCAGTACTTC.

V usage is TRBV11-2 and J usage is TRBJ2-7, with D possibly being TRBD1 (5 bases). This CDR3 is built from 15 residues. Germline assignment: CDR1 SGHAT and CDR2 FQNNGV. V lost 0 bases to trimming and J lost 3 bases, with 12 bases between them. The CDR3 region has the DNA TGTGCCAGCAGCTTAGATCCAGGGCTAAGCTACGAGCAGTACTTC. It specifies CASSLDPGLSYEQYF.

This clone has a handful of counts. The V gene is TRBV27, the J gene TRBJ2-5, with no clear D. This CDR3 contains 13 residues. The V gene's germline CDR1 is MNHEY and CDR2 SMNVEV (reference sequence). V lost 5 bases and J 3 bases, leaving 10 bases between the germline ends. CDR3 nucleotides: TGTGCCAGCAGTCCATACCGAGAAGAGACCCAGTACTTC. It encodes CASSPYREETQYF.

The count of this clone is one. V usage is TRBV6-5 and J usage is TRBJ1-1; tentatively, D is TRBD1 (6 bases). V lost 6 bases and J lost 0, with 17 bases in between. Looked up from germline, CDR1 is MNHEY and CDR2 is SVGAGI. The CDR3 covers 16 residues. The CDR3 spells CASSYAAGVLNTEAFF. The CDR3 coding sequence is TGTGCCAGCAGCTACGCAGCAGGGGTTTTGAACACTGAAGCTTTCTTT.

This clone was detected once. This rearrangement joins TRBV6-5 to TRBJ1-4; D not certain. The ends were cut back, 2 bases at V and 6 bases at J, with 13 bases in the middle. The CDR3 totals 15 residues. Looked up from germline, CDR1 is MNHEY and CDR2 is SVGAGI. CDR3 protein: CASSYGPVVDEKLFF. In DNA, the CDR3 is TGTGCCAGCAGTTACGGGCCGGTAGTTGATGAAAAACTGTTTTTT.

This clone was counted many times. This sequence joins TRBV21-1 and TRBJ2-3. TRBV21-1 is shown as a pseudogene. This CDR3 is 16 amino acids long. This CDR3 is CASIPGWGRVTDTQYF. DNA of the CDR3: TGTGCCAGCATTCCCGGTTGGGGGAGAGTCACAGATACGCAGTATTTT.

This clone was seen a few times. The rearrangement uses TRBV27 and TRBJ1-2; D call uncertain. The CDR3 is made up of 16 amino acids. In germline, CDR1 is MNHEY, CDR2 SMNVEV (reference sequence). Between the trimmed V and J ends, which lost 5 bases and 1 base, there was a span of 17 bases. The CDR3 DNA reads as TGTGCCAGCAGTCCTATTGTGGGCCGGGGTAACTATGGCTACACCTTC. It translates to CASSPIVGRGNYGYTF.

The chain has TRBV7-9 and TRBJ2-7; D unresolved. This CDR3 contains 14 residues. V lost 5 bases to trimming and J lost 5 bases, with 16 bases between them. Germline V lookup: CDR1 SEHNR, CDR2 FQNEAQ (reference sequence). The DNA of the CDR3 is TGTGCCAGCAGCCTGGACGCCCTGTTGCACGAGCAGTACTTC. Amino acid sequence: CASSLDALLHEQYF.

This clone was observed a handful of times. The CDR3 nucleotides are TGTGCCACCAGCTTAGGACCCGCGACAGGGAGCGGCTACACCTTC. Amino acid sequence: CATSLGPATGSGYTF. This chain connects TRBV15 to TRBJ1-2; 7 nucleotides match TRBD1. This CDR3 region has 15 residues. With V trimmed by 5 bases and J by 8 bases, 14 bases remained unmatched. Germline V gives CDR1 LNHNV, CDR2 YYDKDF (reference sequence).

A few counts support this clone. The chain joins TRBV2 to TRBJ1-1; the D gene is possibly TRBD1 (5 bases). This CDR3 is 13 amino acids long. Germline V gene sequence: CDR1 SNHLY, CDR2 FYNNEI. Trimming removed 3 bases at V and 3 bases at J, with 8 bases between. CDR3: CASSDGGDTEAFF. CDR3 nucleotides: TGTGCCAGCAGTGATGGGGGGGACACTGAAGCTTTCTTT.

The chain recombines TRBV30 with TRBJ2-1; no firm D call. V was shortened by 0 bases and J by 5 bases, with 8 bases between the two germline ends. Germline CDR1 is GTSNPN and CDR2 is SVGIG (reference sequence). CDR3 length: 13 amino acids. CDR3 in DNA: TGTGCCTGGAGTGTATCAAATAACAATGAGCAGTTCTTC. Translated, it gives CAWSVSNNNEQFF.

This chain's CDR3 is CASSLGTGGPYEQYF. The CDR3 region has the DNA TGTGCCAGCAGCTTAGGAACCGGCGGACCCTACGAGCAGTACTTC. This rearrangement joins TRBV7-9 to TRBJ2-7; D not certain. V lost 1 base and J lost 2, with 12 bases in between. The CDR3 has 15 residues. Germline V gene sequence: CDR1 SEHNR, CDR2 FQNEAQ (reference sequence).

CDR3 residues: CASRHGQGKSYEQYF. The CDR3 DNA reads TGTGCCAGCAGACACGGACAGGGGAAATCCTACGAGCAGTACTTC. The V and J genes are TRBV7-2 and TRBJ2-7; 9 bases line up with TRBD1. The germline gives CDR1 SGHTA, CDR2 FQGNSA. V lost 6 bases to trimming and J lost 1 base; unmatched junction nucleotides: 7. This CDR3 spans 15 amino acids.

The V and J genes are TRBV27 and TRBJ1-3; maybe TRBD1 (5 bases). Germline assignment: CDR1 MNHEY and CDR2 SMNVEV (reference sequence). Deletions cut 0 bases from V and 8 bases from J, with 14 bases between. The CDR3 is 15 residues long. The CDR3 region is CASSLSSWGSDTIYF. The CDR3 coding sequence is TGTGCCAGCAGTTTATCGTCCTGGGGGAGTGACACCATATATTTT.

The chain has TRBV13 and TRBJ2-7; no clear D. CDR1 and CDR2 from the germline V gene are PRHDT and FYEKMQ (reference sequence). The CDR3 is 14 residues long. V lost 3 bases to trimming and J lost 3 bases, with 12 bases between them. The CDR3 nucleotides are TGTGCCAGCAGCTTTAACGGGCAACACTACGAGCAGTACTTC. It is translated as CASSFNGQHYEQYF.

This chain connects TRBV2 to TRBJ1-2; the D gene is possibly TRBD1 (5 bases). V lost 2 bases and J lost 5, with 9 bases in between. This CDR3 region has 13 residues. The germline V gene has CDR1 SNHLY and CDR2 FYNNEI. CDR3 in amino acids: CASSESGLYGYTF. The CDR3 DNA is TGTGCCAGCAGTGAATCGGGGCTGTATGGCTACACCTTC.

The chain uses TRBV5-6 and TRBJ1-1; 8 bases align to TRBD1. Looked up from germline, CDR1 is SGHDT and CDR2 is YYEEEE. Trimming removed 5 bases from V and 1 base from J; junction bases left unmatched: 4. The CDR3 is 14 residues long. CDR3 in DNA: TGTGCCAGCAGGGGCGGGACAGGGAACACTGAAGCTTTCTTT. Encoded protein: CASRGGTGNTEAFF.

This chain joins TRBV2 and TRBJ2-5; no definite D call. Per the germline V gene, CDR1 is SNHLY and CDR2 is FYNNEI. V was trimmed by 3 bases and J by 10 bases, leaving 3 bases between them. The length of the CDR3 is 9 residues. The CDR3 here is CASSEDQYF. CDR3 coding DNA: TGTGCCAGCAGTGAGGACCAGTACTTC.

The V gene is TRBV29-1, the J gene TRBJ2-1; no definite D call. This CDR3 is built from 11 residues. The V gene's germline CDR1 is SQVTM and CDR2 ANQGSEA. The germline V and J ends were trimmed by 3 bases and 7 bases, with 7 bases remaining between them. Written as DNA, the CDR3 is TGCAGCGTTGACTGGGATAATGAGCAGTTCTTC. Amino acid sequence: CSVDWDNEQFF.

The chain recombines TRBV23-1 with TRBJ1-1; D possibly corresponds to TRBD1 (5 bases). TRBV23-1 is assigned to the ORF class and has an uncertain function. V lost 10 bases, J lost 4 bases, and 16 bases lay in between. This CDR3 has 13 residues. The CDR3 coding sequence is TGCGCCACGGGGTGGGGCCGGGTCACTGAAGCTTTCTTT. Translation gives CATGWGRVTEAFF.

The J gene is TRBJ1-1, the V gene TRBV29-1; D gene uncertain. The CDR3 consists of 15 residues. Germline CDR1 SQVTM, CDR2 ANQGSEA. V shed 5 bases and J shed 3 bases, with 19 bases lying between them. In DNA form, the CDR3 reads TGCAGCGTTCGCGGAGAGGGCGGACGGGACACTGAAGCTTTCTTT. Protein: CSVRGEGGRDTEAFF.

This clone was found a few times. The chain recombines TRBV10-3 with TRBJ1-2; unclear D gene. V lost 6 bases, J lost 2 bases, and 7 bases lay in between. Germline V gene sequence: CDR1 ENHRY, CDR2 SYGVKD. The CDR3 is made up of 12 amino acids. CDR3 loop: CAIRESNYGYTF. Here the CDR3 DNA reads TGTGCCATCAGAGAGAGCAACTATGGCTACACCTTC.

This clone was found a few times. The rearrangement uses TRBV7-9 and TRBJ2-2; TRBD1 aligns across 9 bases. Germline CDR1 and CDR2: SEHNR and FQNEAQ (reference sequence). There are 17 residues in the CDR3. V shed 1 base and J 1 base; nucleotides not matched to a gene: 4. Here the CDR3 reads CASSLGDRARNTGELFF. CDR3 DNA: TGTGCCAGCAGCTTAGGGGACAGGGCCCGGAACACCGGGGAGCTGTTTTTT.

This clone showed up just a few times. The chain links TRBV25-1 to TRBJ2-5, with D perhaps given as TRBD1 or TRBD2 (5 bases each). The CDR3 is 14 residues long. V was pared by 1 base and J by 5 bases, with 11 bases between. Germline V gene lookup returns CDR1 MGHDK and CDR2 SYGVNS. In DNA form, the CDR3 reads TGTGCCAGCAGTGAATGGACATCGGGGGAGACCCAGTACTTC. It codes for CASSEWTSGETQYF.

This sequence joins TRBV5-1 and TRBJ1-6, with no clear D. V lost 2 bases, J lost 0 bases, and 6 bases lay in between. This CDR3 comprises 15 residues. Germline V lookup: CDR1 SGHRS, CDR2 YFSETQ. CDR3 sequence reads: CASSFGSSYNSPLHF. DNA for the CDR3: TGCGCCAGCAGCTTCGGGAGCTCCTATAATTCACCCCTCCACTTT. Variable domain in full (rest from reference TRBV5-1 and TRBJ1-6): KAGVTQTPRYLIKTRGQQVTLSCSPISGHRSVSWYQQTPGQGLQFLFEYFSETQRNKGNFPGRFSGRQFSNSRSEMNVSTLELGDSALYLCASSFGSSYNSPLHFGNGTRLTVT.

This chain uses TRBV29-1 with TRBJ1-2; D is ambiguous. Germline V gene lookup returns CDR1 SQVTM and CDR2 ANQGSEA. This CDR3 contains 11 residues. V gave up 6 bases and J gave up 4 bases, with 9 bases separating them. The CDR3 sequence is CSVSLGYGYTF. DNA of the CDR3: TGCAGCGTCTCTTTGGGCTATGGCTACACCTTC.

This clone has a handful of counts. V usage is TRBV2 and J usage is TRBJ2-7; possible D gene TRBD1, 6 bases. CDR1 SNHLY and CDR2 FYNNEI come from the germline V gene. The CDR3 has 12 amino acids. Between the trimmed V and J ends, which lost 4 bases and 6 bases, there was a span of 10 bases. The CDR3 nucleotides read TGTGCCAGCAGTGTGGGGGCGCGCGAGCAGTACTTC. Translating gives CASSVGAREQYF.